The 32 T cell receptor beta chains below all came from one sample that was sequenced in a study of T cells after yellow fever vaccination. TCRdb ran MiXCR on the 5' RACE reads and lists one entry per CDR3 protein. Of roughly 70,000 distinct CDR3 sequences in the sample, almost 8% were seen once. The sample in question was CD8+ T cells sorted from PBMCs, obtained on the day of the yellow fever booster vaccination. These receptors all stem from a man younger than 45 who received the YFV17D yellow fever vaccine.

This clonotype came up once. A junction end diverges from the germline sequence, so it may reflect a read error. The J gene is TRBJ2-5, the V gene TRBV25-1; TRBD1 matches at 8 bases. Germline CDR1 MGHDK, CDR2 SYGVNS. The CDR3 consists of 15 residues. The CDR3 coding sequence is TGTGTCAGCAGTCCAGAACCCCAGGGGGCGGAGACCCAGTACTTC. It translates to CVSSPEPQGAETQYF.

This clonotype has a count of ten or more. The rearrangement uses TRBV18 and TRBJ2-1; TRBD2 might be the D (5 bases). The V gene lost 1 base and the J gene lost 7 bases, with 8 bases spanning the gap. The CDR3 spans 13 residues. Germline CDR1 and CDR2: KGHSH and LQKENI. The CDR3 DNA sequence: TGTGCCAGCTCACCACTTCGGGGAAATGAGCAGTTCTTC. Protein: CASSPLRGNEQFF.

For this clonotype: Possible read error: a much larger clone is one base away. This chain's CDR3 is CASSAGIPYEQYF. CDR3 DNA sequence: TGTGCCAGCAGCGCAGGGATCCCCTACGAGCAGTACTTC. The chain links TRBV9 to TRBJ2-7; D might be TRBD1 (5 bases). Germline CDR1 is SGDLS and CDR2 is YYNGEE. The CDR3 runs to 13 residues. V lost 3 bases and J lost 2, with 9 bases in between.

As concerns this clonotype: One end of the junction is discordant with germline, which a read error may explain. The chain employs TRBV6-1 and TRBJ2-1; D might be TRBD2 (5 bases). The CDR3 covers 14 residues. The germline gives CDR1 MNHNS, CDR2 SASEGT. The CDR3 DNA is TGTGCCAGCAGCGAAGGACTCGCGTACAATGAGCAGTTCTTC. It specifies CASSEGLAYNEQFF.

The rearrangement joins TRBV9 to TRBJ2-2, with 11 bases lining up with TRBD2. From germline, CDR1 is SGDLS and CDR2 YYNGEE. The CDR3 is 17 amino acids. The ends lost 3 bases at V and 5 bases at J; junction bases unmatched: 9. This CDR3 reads CASSASSGRAPTGELFF. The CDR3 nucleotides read TGTGCCAGCAGCGCGAGTAGCGGGAGGGCCCCTACCGGGGAGCTGTTTTTT.

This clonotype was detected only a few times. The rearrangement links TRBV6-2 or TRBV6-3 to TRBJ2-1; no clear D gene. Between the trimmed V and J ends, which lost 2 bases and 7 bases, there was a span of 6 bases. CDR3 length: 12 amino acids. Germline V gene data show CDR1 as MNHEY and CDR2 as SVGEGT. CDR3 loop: CASSYVRNEQFF. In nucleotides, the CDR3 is TGTGCCAGCAGTTACGTCCGGAATGAGCAGTTCTTC.

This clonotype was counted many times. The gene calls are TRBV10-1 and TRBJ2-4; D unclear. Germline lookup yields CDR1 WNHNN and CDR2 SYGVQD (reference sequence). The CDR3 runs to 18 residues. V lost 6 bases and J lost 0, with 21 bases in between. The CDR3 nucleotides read TGCGCCAGCAGAGGCACGTCTCAGGATATACTAGCCAAAAACATTCAGTACTTC. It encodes CASRGTSQDILAKNIQYF.

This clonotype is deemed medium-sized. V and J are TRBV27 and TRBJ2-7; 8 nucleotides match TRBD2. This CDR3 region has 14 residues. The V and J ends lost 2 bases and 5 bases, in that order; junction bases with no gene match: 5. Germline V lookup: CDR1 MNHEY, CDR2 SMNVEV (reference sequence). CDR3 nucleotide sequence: TGTGCCAGCAGTTTAGCGGGAGGCGGGGACGAGCAGTACTTC. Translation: CASSLAGGGDEQYF.

CDR3 loop: CASSLGLAGLETQYF. The CDR3 nucleotides are TGTGCCAGCAGCTTAGGGCTAGCGGGATTAGAGACCCAGTACTTC. The chain carries TRBV7-9 and TRBJ2-5; 9 bases match TRBD2. V trimming: 1 base; J trimming: 4 bases; junction bases outside the gene matches: 4. The CDR3 spans 15 residues. Germline assignment: CDR1 SEHNR and CDR2 FQNEAQ (reference sequence).

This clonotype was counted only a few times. Here the CDR3 reads CASSQESPWYGYTF. The CDR3 nucleotides are TGTGCCAGCAGCCAAGAGTCCCCGTGGTATGGCTACACCTTC. This chain connects TRBV14 to TRBJ1-2; no firm D call. The CDR3 totals 14 residues. Germline CDR1 reads SGHDN; CDR2 reads FVKESK. V shed 0 bases and J shed 5 bases, with 10 bases lying between them.

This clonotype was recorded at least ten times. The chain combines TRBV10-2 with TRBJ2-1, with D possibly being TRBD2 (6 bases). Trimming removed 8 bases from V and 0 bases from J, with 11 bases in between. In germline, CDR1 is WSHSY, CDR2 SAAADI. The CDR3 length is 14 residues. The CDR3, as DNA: TGCGCCAGCGGTCTCGGGGGCTCCTACAATGAGCAGTTCTTC. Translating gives CASGLGGSYNEQFF.

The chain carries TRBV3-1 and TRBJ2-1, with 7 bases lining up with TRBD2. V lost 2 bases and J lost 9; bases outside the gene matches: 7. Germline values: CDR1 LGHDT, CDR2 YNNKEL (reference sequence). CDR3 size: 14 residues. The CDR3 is CASSQTGLISEQFF. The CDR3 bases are TGTGCCAGCAGCCAAACGGGACTAATATCTGAGCAGTTCTTC.

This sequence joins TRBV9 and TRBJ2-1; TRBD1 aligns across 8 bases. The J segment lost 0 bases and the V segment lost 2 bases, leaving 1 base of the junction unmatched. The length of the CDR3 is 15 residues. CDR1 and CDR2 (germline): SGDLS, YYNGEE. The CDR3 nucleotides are TGTGCCAGCAGCGTGACAGGGGCCTCCTACAATGAGCAGTTCTTC. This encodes CASSVTGASYNEQFF.

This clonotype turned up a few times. CDR3 residues: CASSFPTSGMTGELFF. CDR3 sequence (DNA): TGTGCCAGCAGCTTCCCGACTAGCGGGATGACCGGGGAGCTGTTTTTT. V gene TRBV7-9 combines with J gene TRBJ2-2, with TRBD2 matching 11 bases. CDR3 size: 16 residues. The V gene's germline CDR1 is SEHNR and CDR2 FQNEAQ (reference sequence). Losses at the gene ends were 3 bases for V and 5 bases for J; bases not matched to a gene: 5. Full variable domain (remainder filled in from reference TRBV7-9 and TRBJ2-2): DTGVSQNPRHKITKRGQNVTFRCDPISEHNRLYWYRQTLGQGPEFLTYFQNEAQLEKSRLLSDRFSAERPKGSFSTLEIQRTEQGDSAMYLCASSFPTSGMTGELFFGEGSRLTVL.

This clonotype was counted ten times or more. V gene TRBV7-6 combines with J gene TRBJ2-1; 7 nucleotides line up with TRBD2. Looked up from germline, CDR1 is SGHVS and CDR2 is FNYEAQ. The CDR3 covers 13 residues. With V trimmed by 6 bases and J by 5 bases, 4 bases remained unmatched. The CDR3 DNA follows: TGTGCCAGCAGTATACTAGCGAACAATGAGCAGTTCTTC. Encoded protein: CASSILANNEQFF.

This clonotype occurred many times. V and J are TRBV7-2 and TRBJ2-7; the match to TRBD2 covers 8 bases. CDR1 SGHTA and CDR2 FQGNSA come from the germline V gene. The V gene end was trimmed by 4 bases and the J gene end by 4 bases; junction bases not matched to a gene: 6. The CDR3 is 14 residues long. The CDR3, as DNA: TGTGCCAGCAGCTCCTCCGGGACTAGGTACGAGCAGTACTTC. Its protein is CASSSSGTRYEQYF. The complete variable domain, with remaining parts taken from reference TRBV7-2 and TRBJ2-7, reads GAGVSQSPSNKVTEKGKDVELRCDPISGHTALYWYRQSLGQGLEFLIYFQGNSAPDKSGLPSDRFSAERTGGSVSTLTIQRTQQEDSAVYLCASSSSGTRYEQYFGPGTRLTVT.

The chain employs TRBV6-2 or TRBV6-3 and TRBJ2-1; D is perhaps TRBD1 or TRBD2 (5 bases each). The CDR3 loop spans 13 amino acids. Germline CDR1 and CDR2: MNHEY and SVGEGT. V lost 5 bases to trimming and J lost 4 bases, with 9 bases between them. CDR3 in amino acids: CASSEGTYNEQFF. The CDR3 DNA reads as TGTGCCAGCAGTGAGGGGACGTACAATGAGCAGTTCTTC.

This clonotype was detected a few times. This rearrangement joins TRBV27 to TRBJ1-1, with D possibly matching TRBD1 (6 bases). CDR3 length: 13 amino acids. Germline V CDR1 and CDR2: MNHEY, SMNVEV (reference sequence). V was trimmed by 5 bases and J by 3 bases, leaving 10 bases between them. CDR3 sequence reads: CASSPTGYTEAFF. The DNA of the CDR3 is TGTGCCAGCAGTCCTACAGGGTACACTGAAGCTTTCTTT.

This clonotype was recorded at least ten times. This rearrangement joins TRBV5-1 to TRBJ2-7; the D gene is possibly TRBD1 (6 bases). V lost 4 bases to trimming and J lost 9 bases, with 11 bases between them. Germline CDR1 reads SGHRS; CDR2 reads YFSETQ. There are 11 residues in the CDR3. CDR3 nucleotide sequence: TGCGCCAGCAGCACGGGGACATCGCAGTACTTC. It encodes CASSTGTSQYF.

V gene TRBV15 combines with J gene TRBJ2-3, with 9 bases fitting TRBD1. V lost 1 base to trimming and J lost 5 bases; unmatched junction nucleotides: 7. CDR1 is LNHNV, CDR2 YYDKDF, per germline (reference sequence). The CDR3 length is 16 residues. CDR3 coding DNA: TGTGCCACCAGCAGAGCTACAGGGGGCGCGGGAGATACGCAGTATTTT. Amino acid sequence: CATSRATGGAGDTQYF. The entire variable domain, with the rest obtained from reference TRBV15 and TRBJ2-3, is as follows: DAMVIQNPRYQVTQFGKPVTLSCSQTLNHNVMYWYQQKSSQAPKLLFHYYDKDFNNEADTPDNFQSRRPNTSFCFLDIRSPGLGDTAMYLCATSRATGGAGDTQYFGPGTRLTVL.

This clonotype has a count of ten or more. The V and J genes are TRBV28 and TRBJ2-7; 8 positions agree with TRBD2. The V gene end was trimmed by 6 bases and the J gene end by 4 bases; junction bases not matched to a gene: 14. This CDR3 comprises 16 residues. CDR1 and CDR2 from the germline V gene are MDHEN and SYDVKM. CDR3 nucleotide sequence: TGTGCCAGCAGCCGAGTAGTCCGGGGGGGTGCGTACGAGCAGTACTTC. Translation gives CASSRVVRGGAYEQYF.

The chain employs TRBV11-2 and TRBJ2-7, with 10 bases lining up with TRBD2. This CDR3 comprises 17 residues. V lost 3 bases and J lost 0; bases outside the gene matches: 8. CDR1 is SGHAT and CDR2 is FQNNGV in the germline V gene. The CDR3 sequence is CASSLPGLAASSYEQYF. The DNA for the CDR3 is TGTGCCAGCAGCTTGCCCGGACTAGCGGCGAGCTCCTACGAGCAGTACTTC.

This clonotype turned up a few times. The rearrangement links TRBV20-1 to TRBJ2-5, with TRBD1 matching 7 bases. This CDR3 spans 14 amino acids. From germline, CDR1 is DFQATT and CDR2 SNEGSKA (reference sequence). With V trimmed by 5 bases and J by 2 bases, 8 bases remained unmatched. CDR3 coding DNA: TGCAGTGCTGGGGGACAGAGCCTTCAAGAGACCCAGTACTTC. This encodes CSAGGQSLQETQYF.

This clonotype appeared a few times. CDR3 bases: TGTGCCAGCACCAGAGAGACAGGGGGCTCCTACGAGCAGTACTTC. Protein: CASTRETGGSYEQYF. This chain connects TRBV28 to TRBJ2-7, with 9 bases that match TRBD1. Germline assignment: CDR1 MDHEN and CDR2 SYDVKM. CDR3 size: 15 residues. The V segment lost 7 bases and the J segment 0 bases; nucleotides outside the gene matches: 7.

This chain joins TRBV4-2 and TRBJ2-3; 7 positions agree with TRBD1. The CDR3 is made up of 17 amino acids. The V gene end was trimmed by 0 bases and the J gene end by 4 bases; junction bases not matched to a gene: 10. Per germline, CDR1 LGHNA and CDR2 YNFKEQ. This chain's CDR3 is CASSQEGTGAYPDTQYF. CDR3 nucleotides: TGTGCCAGCAGCCAAGAGGGAACAGGGGCCTACCCAGATACGCAGTATTTT.

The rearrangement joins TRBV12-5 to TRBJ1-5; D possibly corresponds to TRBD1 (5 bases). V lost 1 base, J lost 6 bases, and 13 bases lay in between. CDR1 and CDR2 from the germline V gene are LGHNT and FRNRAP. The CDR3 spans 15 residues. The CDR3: CASGLGQGRIQPQHF. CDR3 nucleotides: TGTGCTAGTGGTTTGGGGCAGGGTCGTATTCAGCCCCAGCATTTT.

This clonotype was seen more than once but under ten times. CDR3 sequence (DNA): TGTGCCAGCATGTATCCGGGACTCCCGGGGGGTGAGCAGTTCTTC. It yields the protein CASMYPGLPGGEQFF. V usage is TRBV27 and J usage is TRBJ2-1, with 7 bases that match TRBD2. The V gene's germline CDR1 is MNHEY and CDR2 SMNVEV (reference sequence). CDR3 size: 15 residues. V lost 7 bases, J lost 9 bases, and 15 bases stayed unmatched.

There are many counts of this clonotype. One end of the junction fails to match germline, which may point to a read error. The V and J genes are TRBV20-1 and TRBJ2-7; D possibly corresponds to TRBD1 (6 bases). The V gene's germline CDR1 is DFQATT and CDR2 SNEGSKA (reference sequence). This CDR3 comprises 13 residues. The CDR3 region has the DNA TGCAGTGCTGGAGACAGGATCTCCTACGAGCAGTACTTC. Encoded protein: CSAGDRISYEQYF.

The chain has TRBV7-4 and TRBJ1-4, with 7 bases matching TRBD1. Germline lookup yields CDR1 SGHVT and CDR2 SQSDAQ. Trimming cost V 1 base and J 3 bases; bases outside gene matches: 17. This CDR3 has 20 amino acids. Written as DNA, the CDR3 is TGTGCCAGCAGCTTAGTTTGTTGGGACAGATACCCCGGTGCTAATGAAAAACTGTTTTTT. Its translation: CASSLVCWDRYPGANEKLFF.

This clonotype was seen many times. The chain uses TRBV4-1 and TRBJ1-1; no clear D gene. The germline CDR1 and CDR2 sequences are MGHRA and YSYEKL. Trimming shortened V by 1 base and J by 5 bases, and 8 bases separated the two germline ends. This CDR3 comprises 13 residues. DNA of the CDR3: TGCGCCAGCAGCCAAGGGGCACCTACTGAAGCTTTCTTT. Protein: CASSQGAPTEAFF.

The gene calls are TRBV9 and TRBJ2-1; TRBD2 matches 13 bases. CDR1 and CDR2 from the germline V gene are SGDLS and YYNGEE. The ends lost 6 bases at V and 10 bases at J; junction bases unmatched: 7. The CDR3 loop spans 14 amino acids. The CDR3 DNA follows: TGTGCCAGCACTACTAGCGGGAGGGCCTGGGAGCAGTTCTTC. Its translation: CASTTSGRAWEQFF.

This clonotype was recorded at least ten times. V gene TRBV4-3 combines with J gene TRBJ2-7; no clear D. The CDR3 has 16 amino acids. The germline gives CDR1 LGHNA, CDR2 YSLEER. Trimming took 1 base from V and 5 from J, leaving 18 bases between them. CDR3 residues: CASSQVMSPLPNEQYF. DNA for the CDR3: TGCGCCAGCAGCCAAGTTATGAGTCCCTTACCGAACGAGCAGTACTTC.